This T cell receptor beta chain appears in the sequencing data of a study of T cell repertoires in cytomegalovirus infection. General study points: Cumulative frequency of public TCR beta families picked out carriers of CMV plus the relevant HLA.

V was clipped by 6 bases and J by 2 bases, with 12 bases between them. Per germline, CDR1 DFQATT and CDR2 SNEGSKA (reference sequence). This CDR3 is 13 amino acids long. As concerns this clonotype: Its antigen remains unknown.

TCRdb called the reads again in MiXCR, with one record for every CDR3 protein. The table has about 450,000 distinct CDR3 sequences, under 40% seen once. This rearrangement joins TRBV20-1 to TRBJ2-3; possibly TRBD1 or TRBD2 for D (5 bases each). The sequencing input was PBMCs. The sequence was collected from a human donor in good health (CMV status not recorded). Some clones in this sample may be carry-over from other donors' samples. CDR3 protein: CSAPGRTTDTQYF. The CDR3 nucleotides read TGCAGTGCCCCGGGACGCACCACAGATACGCAGTATTTT.